Listed here are 5 T cell receptor beta chains from one sample, sequenced in a study of cytotoxic CD8 clonotypes in ibrutinib-treated CLL. Libraries were prepared by immunoSEQ multiplex PCR; TCRdb keeps only in-frame clonotypes and omits some of them. In the table there are around 200,000 clones, roughly three quarters of which are singletons. This specimen was PBMCs, taken after 12 months of ibrutinib treatment. The receptors were sampled from a human donor with chronic lymphocytic leukemia.

In its sample, this clone was seen once. The CDR3: CASSPRQDTEAFF. The CDR3 bases are TGTGCCAGCTCACCAAGACAGGACACTGAAGCTTTCTTT. The V call is TRBV18, the J call TRBJ1-1; tentatively, D is TRBD1 (6 bases). Between the trimmed V and J ends, which lost 2 bases and 3 bases, there was a span of 7 bases. The CDR3 has 13 residues. Germline CDR1 KGHSH, CDR2 LQKENI.

Concerning this clone: At one boundary the junction diverges from the germline segment, which might be a read error. The rearrangement links TRBV28 to TRBJ1-2; TRBD1 matches at 7 bases. CDR1 is MDHEN and CDR2 is SYDVKM in the germline V gene. This CDR3 has 14 residues. The DNA of the CDR3 is TGTGCCAGCAGTGAAGGAGTTTGGACAGGCGCCCCTCAATTC. It codes for CASSEGVWTGAPQF.

The rearrangement joins TRBV29-1 to TRBJ2-3; D may be TRBD2 (6 bases). Germline values: CDR1 SQVTM, CDR2 ANQGSEA. This CDR3 comprises 15 residues. V was cut by 7 bases and J by 3 bases, with 20 bases left in between. The CDR3: CSGARGGMMTDTQYF. The CDR3 nucleotides are TGCAGCGGCGCGCGTGGCGGGATGATGACAGATACGCAGTATTTT.

The chain employs TRBV6-5 and TRBJ1-1; D remains unclear. The CDR3 extends over 15 amino acids. Trimming took off 2 bases at V and 1 base at J, with 11 bases between the two ends. From germline, CDR1 is MNHEY and CDR2 SVGAGI. CDR3 amino acids: CASSYGITENTEAFF. The CDR3 bases are TGTGCCAGCAGTTACGGGATTACAGAGAACACTGAAGCTTTCTTT.

J is TRBJ1-1 and V is TRBV7-9; 7 bases agree with TRBD1. The length of the CDR3 is 15 residues. With V trimmed by 5 bases and J by 1 base, 7 bases remained unmatched. In germline, CDR1 is SEHNR, CDR2 FQNEAQ (reference sequence). CDR3 DNA: TGTGCCAGCAGCCAAGGGGACAGATCGAACACTGAAGCTTTCTTT. Translated, it gives CASSQGDRSNTEAFF.